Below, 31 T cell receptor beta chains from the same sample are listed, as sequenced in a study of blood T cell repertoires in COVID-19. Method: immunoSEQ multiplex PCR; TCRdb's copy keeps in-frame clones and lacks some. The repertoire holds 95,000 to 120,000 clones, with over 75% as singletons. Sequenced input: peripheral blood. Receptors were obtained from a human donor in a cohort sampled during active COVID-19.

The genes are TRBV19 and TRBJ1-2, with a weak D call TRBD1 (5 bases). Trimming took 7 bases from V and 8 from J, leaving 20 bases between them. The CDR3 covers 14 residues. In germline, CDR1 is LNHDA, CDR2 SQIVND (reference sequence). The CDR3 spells CASTLGPTTGGYTF. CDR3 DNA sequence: TGTGCCAGTACCTTGGGGCCCACGACGGGCGGCTACACCTTC.

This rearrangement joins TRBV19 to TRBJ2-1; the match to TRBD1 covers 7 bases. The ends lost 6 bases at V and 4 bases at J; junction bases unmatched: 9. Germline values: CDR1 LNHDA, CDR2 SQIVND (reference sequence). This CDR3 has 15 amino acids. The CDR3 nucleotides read TGTGCCAGTAGGCGACAGGGTTCTCCATACAATGAGCAGTTCTTC. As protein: CASRRQGSPYNEQFF.

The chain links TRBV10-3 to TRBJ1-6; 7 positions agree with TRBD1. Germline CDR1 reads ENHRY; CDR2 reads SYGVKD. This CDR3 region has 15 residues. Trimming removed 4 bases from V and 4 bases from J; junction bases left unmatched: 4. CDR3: CAISAAGGYNSPLHF. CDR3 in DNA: TGTGCCATCAGTGCAGCAGGGGGGTATAATTCACCCCTCCACTTT.

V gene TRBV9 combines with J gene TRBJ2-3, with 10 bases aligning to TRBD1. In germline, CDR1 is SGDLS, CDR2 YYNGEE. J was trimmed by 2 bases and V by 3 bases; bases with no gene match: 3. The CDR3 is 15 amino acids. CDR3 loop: CASSGDRGDTDTQYF. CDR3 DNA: TGTGCCAGCAGCGGGGACAGGGGAGACACAGATACGCAGTATTTT.

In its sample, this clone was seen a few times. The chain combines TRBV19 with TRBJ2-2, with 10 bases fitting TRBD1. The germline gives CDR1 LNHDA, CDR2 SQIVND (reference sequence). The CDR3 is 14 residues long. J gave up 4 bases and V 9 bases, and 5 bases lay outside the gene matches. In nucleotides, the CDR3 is TGTGCCAGCCGACAGGGGGCCGCCACCGGGGAGCTGTTTTTT. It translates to CASRQGAATGELFF.

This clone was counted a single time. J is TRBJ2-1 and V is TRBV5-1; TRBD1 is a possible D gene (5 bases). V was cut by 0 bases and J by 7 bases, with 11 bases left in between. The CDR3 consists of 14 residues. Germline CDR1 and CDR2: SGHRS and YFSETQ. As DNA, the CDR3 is TGCGCCAGCAGCTTGGCCGTAGGGGATAATGAGCAGTTCTTC. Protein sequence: CASSLAVGDNEQFF.

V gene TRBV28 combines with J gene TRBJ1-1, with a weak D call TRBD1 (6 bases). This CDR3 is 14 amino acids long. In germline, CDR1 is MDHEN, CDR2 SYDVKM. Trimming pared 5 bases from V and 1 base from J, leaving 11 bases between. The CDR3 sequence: CASSVGQRNTEAFF. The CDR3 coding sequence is TGTGCCAGCAGTGTCGGACAGAGGAACACTGAAGCTTTCTTT.

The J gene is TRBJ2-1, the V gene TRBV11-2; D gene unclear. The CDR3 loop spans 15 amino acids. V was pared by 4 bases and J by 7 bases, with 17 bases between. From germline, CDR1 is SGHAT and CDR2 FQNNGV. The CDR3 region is CASSSDPARGNEQFF. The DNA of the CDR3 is TGTGCCAGCAGCTCCGACCCTGCGCGAGGAAATGAGCAGTTCTTC.

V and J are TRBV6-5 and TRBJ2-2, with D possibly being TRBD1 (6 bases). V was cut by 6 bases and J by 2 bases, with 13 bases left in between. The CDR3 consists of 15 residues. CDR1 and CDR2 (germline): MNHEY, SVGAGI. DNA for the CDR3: TGTGCCAGCAGCCAAACAGGGTTTAACACCGGGGAGCTGTTTTTT. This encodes CASSQTGFNTGELFF.

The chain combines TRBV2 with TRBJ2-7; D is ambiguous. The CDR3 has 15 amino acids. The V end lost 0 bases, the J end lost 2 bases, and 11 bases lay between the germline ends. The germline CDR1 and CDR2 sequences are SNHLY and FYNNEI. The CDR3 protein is CASSEADIATYEQYF. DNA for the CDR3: TGTGCCAGCAGTGAAGCCGACATCGCCACCTACGAGCAGTACTTC.

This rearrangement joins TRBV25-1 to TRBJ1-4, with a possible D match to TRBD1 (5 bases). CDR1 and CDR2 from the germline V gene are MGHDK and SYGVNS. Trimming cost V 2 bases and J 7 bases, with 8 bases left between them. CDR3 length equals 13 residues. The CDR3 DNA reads TGTGCCAGCAGTGAAGGAGGGGTTGAAAAACTGTTTTTT. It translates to CASSEGGVEKLFF.

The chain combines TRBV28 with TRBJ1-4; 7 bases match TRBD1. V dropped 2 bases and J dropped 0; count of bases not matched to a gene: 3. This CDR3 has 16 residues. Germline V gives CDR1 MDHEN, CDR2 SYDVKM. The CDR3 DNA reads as TGTGCCAGCAGTTTAATCGGGACAGCAACTAATGAAAAACTGTTTTTT. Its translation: CASSLIGTATNEKLFF. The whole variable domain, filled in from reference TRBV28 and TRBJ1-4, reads DVKVTQSSRYLVKRTGEKVFLECVQDMDHENMFWYRQDPGLGLRLIYFSYDVKMKEKGDIPEGYSVSREKKERFSLILESASTNQTSMYLCASSLIGTATNEKLFFGSGTQLSVL.

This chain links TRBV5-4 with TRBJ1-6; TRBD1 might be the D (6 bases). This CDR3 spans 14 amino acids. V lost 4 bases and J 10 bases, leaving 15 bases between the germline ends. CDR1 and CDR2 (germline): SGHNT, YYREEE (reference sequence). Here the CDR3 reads CASSQNREGSPLHF. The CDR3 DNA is TGTGCCAGCAGCCAGAACAGGGAGGGCTCACCCCTCCACTTT.

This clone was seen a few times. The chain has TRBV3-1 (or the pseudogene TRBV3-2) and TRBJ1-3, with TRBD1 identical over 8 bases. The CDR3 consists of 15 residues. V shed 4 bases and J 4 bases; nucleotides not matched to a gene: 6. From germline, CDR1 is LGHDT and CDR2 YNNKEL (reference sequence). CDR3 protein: CASSRDRGSGNTIYF. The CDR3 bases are TGTGCCAGCAGCCGAGACAGGGGTTCAGGAAACACCATATATTTT.

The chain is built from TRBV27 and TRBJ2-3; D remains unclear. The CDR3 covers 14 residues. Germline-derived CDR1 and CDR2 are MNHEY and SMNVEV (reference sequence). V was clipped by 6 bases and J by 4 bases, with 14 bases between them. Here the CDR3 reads CASRRLRAADTQYF. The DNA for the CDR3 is TGTGCCAGCAGGAGGCTCAGAGCAGCAGATACGCAGTATTTT.

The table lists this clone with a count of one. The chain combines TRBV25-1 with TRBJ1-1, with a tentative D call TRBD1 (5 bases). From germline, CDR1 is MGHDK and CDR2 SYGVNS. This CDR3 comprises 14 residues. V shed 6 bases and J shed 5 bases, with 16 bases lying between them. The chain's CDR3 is CASRGVGGFTEAFF. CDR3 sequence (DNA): TGTGCCAGCAGGGGAGTGGGGGGGTTTACTGAAGCTTTCTTT.

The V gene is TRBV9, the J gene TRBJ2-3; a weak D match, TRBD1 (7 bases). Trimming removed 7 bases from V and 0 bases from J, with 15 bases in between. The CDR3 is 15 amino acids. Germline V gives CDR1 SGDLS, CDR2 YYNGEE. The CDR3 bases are TGTGCCAGCGGAGGGACAGTTACTAGCACAGATACGCAGTATTTT. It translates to CASGGTVTSTDTQYF.

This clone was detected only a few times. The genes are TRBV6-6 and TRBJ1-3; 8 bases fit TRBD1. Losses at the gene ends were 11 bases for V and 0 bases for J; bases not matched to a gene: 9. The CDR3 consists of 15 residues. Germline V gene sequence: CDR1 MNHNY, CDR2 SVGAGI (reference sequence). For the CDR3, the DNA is TGTGCCGGAACAGGGGGTGGGAGCTCTGGAAACACCATATATTTT. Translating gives CAGTGGGSSGNTIYF.

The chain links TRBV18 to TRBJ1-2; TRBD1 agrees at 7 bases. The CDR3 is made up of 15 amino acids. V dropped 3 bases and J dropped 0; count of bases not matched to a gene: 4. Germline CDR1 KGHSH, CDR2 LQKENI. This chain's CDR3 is CASSPGTASNYGYTF. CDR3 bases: TGTGCCAGCTCACCCGGGACAGCCTCTAACTATGGCTACACCTTC.

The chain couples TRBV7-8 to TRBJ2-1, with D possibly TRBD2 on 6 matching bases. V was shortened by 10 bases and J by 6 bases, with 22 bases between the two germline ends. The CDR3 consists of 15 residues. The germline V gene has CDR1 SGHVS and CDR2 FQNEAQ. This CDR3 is CATTLRVRETNEQFF. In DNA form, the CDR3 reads TGTGCCACTACCTTGAGGGTTCGGGAGACCAATGAGCAGTTCTTC.

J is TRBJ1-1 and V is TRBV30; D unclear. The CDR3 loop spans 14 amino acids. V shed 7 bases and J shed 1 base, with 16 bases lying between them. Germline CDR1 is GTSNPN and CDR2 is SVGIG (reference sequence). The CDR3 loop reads CASLKLPWNTEAFF. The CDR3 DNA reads TGTGCCTCCCTCAAGCTGCCCTGGAACACTGAAGCTTTCTTT. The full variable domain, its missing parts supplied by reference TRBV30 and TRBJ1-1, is SQTIHQWPATLVQPVGSPLSLECTVEGTSNPNLYWYRQAAGRGLQLLFYSVGIGQISSEVPQNLSASRPQDRQFILSSKKLLLSDSGFYLCASLKLPWNTEAFFGQGTRLTVV.

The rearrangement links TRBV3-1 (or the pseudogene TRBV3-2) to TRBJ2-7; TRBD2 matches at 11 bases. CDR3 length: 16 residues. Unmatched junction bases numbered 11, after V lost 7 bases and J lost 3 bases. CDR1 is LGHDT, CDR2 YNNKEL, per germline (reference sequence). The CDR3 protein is CASKRTSGRGNYEQYF. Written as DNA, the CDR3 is TGTGCCAGCAAAAGAACTAGCGGGAGAGGGAACTACGAGCAGTACTTC.

This chain's CDR3 is CASSYNRGPSYEQYF. CDR3 DNA: TGCGCCAGCAGCTACAACAGGGGGCCATCCTACGAGCAGTACTTC. The rearrangement uses TRBV4-1 and TRBJ2-7; 9 bases align to TRBD1. There are 15 residues in the CDR3. Germline CDR1 reads MGHRA; CDR2 reads YSYEKL. The V and J ends lost 5 bases and 1 base, in that order; junction bases with no gene match: 6.

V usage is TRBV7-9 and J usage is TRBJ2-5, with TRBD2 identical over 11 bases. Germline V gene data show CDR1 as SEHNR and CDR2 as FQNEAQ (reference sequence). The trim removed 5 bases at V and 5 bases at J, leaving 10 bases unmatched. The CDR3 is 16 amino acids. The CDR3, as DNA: TGTGCCAGCAGCCCCAGGGTGGCTAGCGGGAGGGAGACCCAGTACTTC. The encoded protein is CASSPRVASGRETQYF.

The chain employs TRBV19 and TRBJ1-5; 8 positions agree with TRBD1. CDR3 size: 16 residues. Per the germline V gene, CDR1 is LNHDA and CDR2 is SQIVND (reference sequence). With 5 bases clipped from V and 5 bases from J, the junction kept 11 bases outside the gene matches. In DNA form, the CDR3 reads TGTGCCAGTAGTCAAGGGAATCCAGGGGGCGATCAGCCCCAGCATTTT. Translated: CASSQGNPGGDQPQHF.

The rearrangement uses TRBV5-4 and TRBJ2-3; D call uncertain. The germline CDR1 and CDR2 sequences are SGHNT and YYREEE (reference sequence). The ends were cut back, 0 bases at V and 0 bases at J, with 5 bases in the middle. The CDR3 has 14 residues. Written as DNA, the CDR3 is TGTGCCAGCAGCTTGGCGACTAGCACAGATACGCAGTATTTT. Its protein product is CASSLATSTDTQYF.

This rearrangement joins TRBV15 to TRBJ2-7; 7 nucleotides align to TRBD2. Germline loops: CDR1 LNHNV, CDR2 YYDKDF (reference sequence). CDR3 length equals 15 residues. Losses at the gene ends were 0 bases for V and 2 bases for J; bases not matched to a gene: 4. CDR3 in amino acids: CATSRDRSGAYEQYF. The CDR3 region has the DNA TGTGCCACCAGCAGAGACCGCAGCGGGGCCTACGAGCAGTACTTC.

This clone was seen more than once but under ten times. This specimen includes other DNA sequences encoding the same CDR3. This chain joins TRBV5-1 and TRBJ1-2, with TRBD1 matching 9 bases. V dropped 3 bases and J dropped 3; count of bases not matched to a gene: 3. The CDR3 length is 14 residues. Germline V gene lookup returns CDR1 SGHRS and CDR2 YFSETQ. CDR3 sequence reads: CASSSRTGDYGYTF. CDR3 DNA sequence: TGCGCCAGCAGCTCCCGGACAGGGGACTATGGCTACACCTTC.

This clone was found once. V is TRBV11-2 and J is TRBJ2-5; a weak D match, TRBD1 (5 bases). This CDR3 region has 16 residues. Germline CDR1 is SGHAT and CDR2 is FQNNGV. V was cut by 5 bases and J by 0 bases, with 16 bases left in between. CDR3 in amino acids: CASSPRNSGYQETQYF. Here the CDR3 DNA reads TGTGCCAGCAGCCCGCGGAACTCAGGGTACCAAGAGACCCAGTACTTC.

For the CDR3, the DNA is TGTGCCAGCAGCTTTCGACAGGGGGCTAGTGAAAAACTGTTTTTT. Its protein product is CASSFRQGASEKLFF. This chain connects TRBV5-4 to TRBJ1-4, with 10 bases lining up with TRBD1. The germline V gene has CDR1 SGHNT and CDR2 YYREEE (reference sequence). Trimming removed 2 bases from V and 7 bases from J; junction bases left unmatched: 5. The CDR3 is 15 residues long.

The CDR3 DNA reads TGTGCCAGCAGGGCTAGCACAGATACGCAGTATTTT. It is translated as CASRASTDTQYF. The chain joins TRBV5-4 to TRBJ2-3, with D unresolved. V was shortened by 5 bases and J by 0 bases, with 4 bases between the two germline ends. The CDR3 is made up of 12 amino acids. Germline-derived CDR1 and CDR2 are SGHNT and YYREEE (reference sequence).